Below, 12 T cell receptor beta chains from the same sample are listed, as sequenced in a study of tumor and adjacent non-tumor tissue in lung cancer. Three rounds of nested PCR, following a modified ARM-PCR protocol, produced the TCRbeta library. One entry per CDR3 protein results from TCRdb running MiXCR on the multiplex PCR reads. This table has roughly 90,000 distinct CDR3 sequences, around 76% appearing once. This sample's RNA came from whole unsorted tissue. This non-tumor lung sample came from over 3 cm beyond the tumor edge. Sequencing used distant non-tumor lung tissue. These receptors all stem from a woman between 50 and 59 years old with non-small cell lung cancer.

The sample holds a few counts of this clonotype. The final CDR3 position lacks the conserved phenylalanine or tryptophan, pointing to a likely read error. Because the CDR3's place on the DNA is in doubt, the DNA is left out and the CDR3 is given as listed by TCRdb. The chain links TRBV11-2 to TRBJ1-1. Termini included, the CDR3 measures 12 amino acids. CDR1 and CDR2 (germline): SGHAT, FQNNGV. The CDR3 spells CASSLRDTEASL.

Concerning this clonotype: The junction and the germline gene differ at one end; a read error may be behind it. V usage is TRBV6-2 or TRBV6-3 and J usage is TRBJ2-1, with D maybe TRBD2 (5 bases). Germline V gene sequence: CDR1 MNHEY, CDR2 SVGEGT. The CDR3 is 11 amino acids. The CDR3 reads CTSGGFNEQFF. In DNA, the CDR3 is TGTACCAGTGGCGGGTTCAATGAGCAGTTCTTC.

V gene TRBV11-1 combines with J gene TRBJ2-5; D remains unclear. CDR1 and CDR2 (germline): SGHAT, FQDESV (reference sequence). The length of the CDR3 is 15 residues. Trimming pared 6 bases from V and 13 bases from J, leaving 27 bases between. CDR3 residues: CASSPASAVQETWYF. Here the CDR3 DNA reads TGTGCCAGCAGTCCTGCCTCGGCGGTTCAAGAGACCTGGTACTTC.

The sample holds many counts of this clonotype. This chain uses TRBV6-6 with TRBJ2-3; the match to TRBD2 covers 7 bases. V lost 5 bases, J lost 2 bases, and 7 bases stayed unmatched. The CDR3 is 15 residues long. Per the germline V gene, CDR1 is MNHNY and CDR2 is SVGAGI (reference sequence). The CDR3 DNA is TGTGCCAGCAGTCAAACTAGCGAACCCACAGATACGCAGTATTTT. Translating gives CASSQTSEPTDTQYF.

The sample holds a few counts of this clonotype. A much larger clone differs from this one at a single base, so this may be a read error. Here the CDR3 omits its conserved ending phenylalanine or tryptophan, so a read error is the likely source. V gene TRBV5-1 combines with J gene TRBJ2-1; D ambiguous. V lost 0 bases to trimming and J lost 9 bases, with 10 bases between them. CDR1 is SGHRS and CDR2 is YFSETQ in the germline V gene. This CDR3 is 13 amino acids long. Here the CDR3 reads CASSLEGLAEQFC. CDR3 nucleotide sequence: TGCGCCAGCAGCTTGGAGGGTCTGGCTGAGCAGTTCTGC.

This clonotype was recorded many times. V is TRBV6-5 and J is TRBJ1-1; D is unresolved. Germline V CDR1 and CDR2: MNHEY, SVGAGI. Trimming left V 2 bases short and J 5 bases short, with 12 bases between. CDR3 size: 14 residues. DNA for the CDR3: TGTGCCAGCAGTTACGGAAGGCTTGGGACTGAAGCTTTCTTT. Encoded protein: CASSYGRLGTEAFF.

There are many counts of this clonotype. The chain recombines TRBV21-1 with TRBJ1-1; the DNA was not compared with TRBD1, the D call given in the table. TRBV21-1 is recorded as a pseudogene. This CDR3 region has 15 residues. The CDR3: CASSKRDGENTEAFF. The DNA for the CDR3 is TGTGCCAGCAGCAAACGGGACGGGGAGAACACTGAAGCTTTCTTT.

The V and J genes are TRBV9 and TRBJ2-1, with 8 bases lining up with TRBD2. V lost 3 bases, J lost 8 bases, and 7 bases stayed unmatched. The CDR3 contains 14 residues. Germline CDR1 SGDLS, CDR2 YYNGEE. In nucleotides, the CDR3 is TGTGCCAGCAGCGCGTGGCGGGAGGAGGATGAGCAGTTCTTC. Its protein product is CASSAWREEDEQFF.

Worth noting for this clonotype: A junction boundary mismatches the germline segment, possibly from a read error. The rearrangement links TRBV7-7 to TRBJ1-1; weak D call: TRBD1 (5 bases). Per germline, CDR1 SSHAT and CDR2 FNYEAQ (reference sequence). The length of the CDR3 is 13 residues. This CDR3 reads CTSSQQDLTEAFF. CDR3 DNA: TGTACTAGCAGCCAACAGGATCTGACTGAAGCTTTCTTC.

Comments on this clonotype: A read error may account for a junction end that differs from germline. V gene TRBV28 combines with J gene TRBJ2-3, with D maybe TRBD2 (5 bases). The CDR3 totals 17 residues. CDR1 MDHEN and CDR2 SYDVKM come from the germline V gene. CDR3: CVSSSRTGVFVYDKQYF. The CDR3 nucleotides are TGTGTCAGCAGTTCTCGGACTGGGGTTTTTGTCTACGATAAGCAGTATTTT.

The J gene is TRBJ2-7, the V gene TRBV4-1, with a tentative D call TRBD2 (6 bases). Per the germline V gene, CDR1 is MGHRA and CDR2 is YSYEKL. The CDR3 has 15 amino acids. Trimming pared 7 bases from V and 7 bases from J, leaving 23 bases between. CDR3 loop: CASKQVVGEAGEQYF. As DNA, the CDR3 is TGCGCCAGCAAGCAAGTCGTCGGGGAGGCGGGGGAGCAGTACTTC.

Remarks on this clonotype: One end of the junction fails to match germline, which may point to a read error. The V gene is TRBV4-1, the J gene TRBJ2-5, with TRBD2 identical over 10 bases. This CDR3 is 13 amino acids long. CDR1 and CDR2 from the germline V gene are MGHRA and YSYEKL. The CDR3 loop is CAGSQAGGLDQYF. CDR3 sequence (DNA): TGCGCCGGCAGCCAAGCGGGAGGGTTGGACCAGTACTTC.